The rows below give T cell receptor beta chains drawn from one sample of a study of blood T cell repertoires in COVID-19. Profiling relied on immunoSEQ multiplex PCR, and the TCRdb table lists in-frame clones only, not all of them. The repertoire holds approximately 62,000 clones, with roughly four fifths as singletons. Sequencing was done on a sample of peripheral blood. The receptors stem from a woman between 50 and 59 years old with active or convalescent COVID-19. Both conserved end residues are part of each CDR3. Each record gives: V gene, D gene, clone size, J gene, CDR3 DNA, CDR3 protein. The D gene is left open where the match is weak. Size tells how often a clone was seen (once, few, many) or the class of an expanded clone, and some rows leave it out.

TRBV7-2,-,-,TRBJ2-2,TGTGCCAGCAGCTTAGCCGGGGGAATCACCGGGGAGCTGTTTTTT,CASSLAGGITGELFF
TRBV7-9,-,-,TRBJ1-2,TGTGCCAGCAGCTTAGACAGCTCTAACTATGGCTACACCTTC,CASSLDSSNYGYTF
TRBV27,-,-,TRBJ1-2,TGTGCCAGCAGTTTGGGCAGGGGCGGGTATGGCTACACCTTC,CASSLGRGGYGYTF
TRBV7-9,TRBD2,once,TRBJ2-5,TGTGCCAGCAGCCCACGACTAGCGGAAAAAGAGACCCAGTACTTC,CASSPRLAEKETQYF
TRBV4-2,-,-,TRBJ2-2,TGTGCCAGCAGCCCGGCCCCGGGACTCAACACCGGGGAGCTGTTTTTT,CASSPAPGLNTGELFF
TRBV18,TRBD1,-,TRBJ2-7,TGTGCCAGCTCTCCCCGGACAGGGGACGAGCAGTACTTC,CASSPRTGDEQYF
TRBV7-2,-,-,TRBJ1-5,TGTGCCAGCAGCTTGGACAGTTGGGGAGATCAGCCCCAGCATTTT,CASSLDSWGDQPQHF
TRBV10-3,-,-,TRBJ1-2,TGTGCCATCGGACAGTATGGCTACACCTTC,CAIGQYGYTF
TRBV2,TRBD1,-,TRBJ2-5,TGTGCCAGCAGTTCCTCCCCGACAGGGGAAGAGACCCAGTACTTC,CASSSSPTGEETQYF
TRBV6-2/TRBV6-3,-,-,TRBJ1-2,TGTGCCAGCAGTGCGCGAGGACAGCTTTATGGCTACACCTTC,CASSARGQLYGYTF
TRBV24-1,TRBD1,once,TRBJ1-5,TGTGCCACCAGTGTTGAGACAGGGGGCAATCAGCCCCAGCATTTT,CATSVETGGNQPQHF
TRBV19,TRBD1,-,TRBJ2-1,TGTGCCACCAAGACAGGGGCCTACAATGAGCAGTTCTTC,CATKTGAYNEQFF
TRBV5-6,-,-,TRBJ1-2,TGTGCCAGCAGCTTGCAGGGGCTCAAGGACTATGGCTACACCTTC,CASSLQGLKDYGYTF
TRBV24-1,TRBD1,-,TRBJ2-3,TGTGCCACCAGTGAGGGGGACAGGTTCACAGATACGCAGTATTTT,CATSEGDRFTDTQYF
TRBV10-3,TRBD1,-,TRBJ1-5,TGTGCCATCAGTGTCAGGGGGCAGGAGCCCCAGCATTTT,CAISVRGQEPQHF
TRBV7-9,-,few,TRBJ1-1,TGTGCCAGCAGCTTAGGTTCGGGAAAAGGGGCTTTCTTT,CASSLGSGKGAFF
TRBV4-3,-,-,TRBJ2-3,TGCGCCAGCAGCCAGAGCGGGTTAGCGGCAGATACGCAGTATTTT,CASSQSGLAADTQYF
TRBV27,TRBD1,-,TRBJ1-5,TGTGCCAGCAGTCAAGGACAGGGGAGCAATCAGCCCCAGCATTTT,CASSQGQGSNQPQHF
TRBV29-1,TRBD2,-,TRBJ2-7,TGCAGCGTTGACGGGCTAGCGGGAGAGGAGCAGTACTTC,CSVDGLAGEEQYF
TRBV11-2,-,-,TRBJ2-5,TGTGCCAGCAGCTTATTAACTCACCAAGAGACCCAGTACTTC,CASSLLTHQETQYF
TRBV12-3/TRBV12-4,TRBD2,-,TRBJ2-7,TGTGCCAGCCGGGGGGGATTCGACGAGCAGTACTTC,CASRGGFDEQYF
TRBV27,TRBD2,-,TRBJ2-1,TGTGCCAGCAGGGTTGTGGCTAGCGGGAGACTCTACAATGAGCAGTTCTTC,CASRVVASGRLYNEQFF
TRBV29-1,TRBD1,-,TRBJ1-2,TGCAGCGTGGCGGACAGGGACAACTATGGCTACACCTTC,CSVADRDNYGYTF
TRBV5-1,TRBD1,-,TRBJ2-1,TGCGCCAGCAGCTTGCAGGGACAGGGGGCGAATGAGCAGTTCTTC,CASSLQGQGANEQFF
TRBV15,-,many,TRBJ2-7,TGTGCCACCAGCAGGGCGGGGAGCTCCTACGAGCAGTACTTC,CATSRAGSSYEQYF
TRBV5-1,-,once,TRBJ2-5,TGCGCCAGCAGCAACCGGGGGCAAGAGACCCAGTACTTC,CASSNRGQETQYF